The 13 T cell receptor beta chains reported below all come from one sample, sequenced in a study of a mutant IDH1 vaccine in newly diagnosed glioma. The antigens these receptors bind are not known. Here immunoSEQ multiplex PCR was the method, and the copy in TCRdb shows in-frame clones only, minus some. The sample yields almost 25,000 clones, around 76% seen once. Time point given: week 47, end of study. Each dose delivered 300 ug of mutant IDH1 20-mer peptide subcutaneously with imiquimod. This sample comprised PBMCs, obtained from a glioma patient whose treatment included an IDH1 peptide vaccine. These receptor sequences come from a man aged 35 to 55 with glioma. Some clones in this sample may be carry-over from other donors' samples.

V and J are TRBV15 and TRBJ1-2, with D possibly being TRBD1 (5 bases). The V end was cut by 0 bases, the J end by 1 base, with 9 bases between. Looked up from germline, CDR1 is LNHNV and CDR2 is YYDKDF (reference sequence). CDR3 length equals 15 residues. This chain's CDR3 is CATSRDDSNNYGYTF. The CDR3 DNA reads TGTGCCACCAGCAGAGACGACAGTAATAACTATGGCTACACCTTC.

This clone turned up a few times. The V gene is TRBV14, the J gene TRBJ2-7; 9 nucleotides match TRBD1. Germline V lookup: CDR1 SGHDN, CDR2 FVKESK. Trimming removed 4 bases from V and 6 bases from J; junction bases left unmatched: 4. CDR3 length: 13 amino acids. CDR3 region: CASSPTGGLEQYF. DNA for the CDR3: TGTGCCAGCAGCCCTACAGGGGGCCTCGAGCAGTACTTC.

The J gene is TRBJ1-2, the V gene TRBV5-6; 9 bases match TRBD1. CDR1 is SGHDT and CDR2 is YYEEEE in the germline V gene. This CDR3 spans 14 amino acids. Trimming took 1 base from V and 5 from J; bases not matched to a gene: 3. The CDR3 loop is CASSLRDRDYGYTF. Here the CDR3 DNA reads TGTGCCAGCAGCTTGCGGGACAGGGATTATGGCTACACCTTC.

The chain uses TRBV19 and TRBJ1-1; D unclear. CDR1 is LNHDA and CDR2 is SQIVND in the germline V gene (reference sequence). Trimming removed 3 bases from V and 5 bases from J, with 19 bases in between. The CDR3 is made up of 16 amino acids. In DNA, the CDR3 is TGTGCCAGTAGTATCCGCAGAAGGCTCGTGTCAACTGAAGCTTTCTTT. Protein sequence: CASSIRRRLVSTEAFF.

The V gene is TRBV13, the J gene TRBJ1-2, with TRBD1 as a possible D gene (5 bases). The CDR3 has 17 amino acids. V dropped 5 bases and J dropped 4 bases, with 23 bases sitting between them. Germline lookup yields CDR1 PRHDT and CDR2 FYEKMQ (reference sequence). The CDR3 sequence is CASSPMGEQGLSYGYTF. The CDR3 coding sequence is TGTGCCAGCAGCCCTATGGGTGAGCAGGGCCTATCCTATGGCTACACCTTC.

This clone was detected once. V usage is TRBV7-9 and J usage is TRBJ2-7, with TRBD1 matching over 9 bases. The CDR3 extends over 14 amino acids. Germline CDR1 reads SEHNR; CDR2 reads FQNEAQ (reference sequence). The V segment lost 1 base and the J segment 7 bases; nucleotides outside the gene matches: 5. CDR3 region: CASSLEQGAGEQYF. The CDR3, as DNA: TGTGCCAGCAGCTTAGAACAGGGGGCTGGGGAGCAGTACTTC.

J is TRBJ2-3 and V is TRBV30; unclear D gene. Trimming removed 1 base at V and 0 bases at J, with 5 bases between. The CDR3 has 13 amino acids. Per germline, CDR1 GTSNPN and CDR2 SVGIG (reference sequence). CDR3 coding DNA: TGTGCCTGGAGTGGGGATAGCACAGATACGCAGTATTTT. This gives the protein CAWSGDSTDTQYF.

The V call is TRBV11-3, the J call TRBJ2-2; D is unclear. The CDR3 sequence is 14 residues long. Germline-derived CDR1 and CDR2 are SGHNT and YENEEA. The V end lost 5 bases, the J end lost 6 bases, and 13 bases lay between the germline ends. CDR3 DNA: TGTGCCAGCAGCCCTGTATCAATGGCCGGGGAGCTGTTTTTT. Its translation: CASSPVSMAGELFF. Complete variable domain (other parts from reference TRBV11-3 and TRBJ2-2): EAGVVQSPRYKIIEKKQPVAFWCNPISGHNTLYWYLQNLGQGPELLIRYENEEAVDDSQLPKDRFSAERLKGVDSTLKIQPAELGDSAVYLCASSPVSMAGELFFGEGSRLTVL.

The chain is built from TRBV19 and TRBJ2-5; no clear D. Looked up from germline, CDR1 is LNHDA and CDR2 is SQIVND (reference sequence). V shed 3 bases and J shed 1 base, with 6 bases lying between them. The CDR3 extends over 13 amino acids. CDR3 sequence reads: CASSIISQETQYF. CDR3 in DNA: TGTGCCAGTAGTATTATCAGCCAAGAGACCCAGTACTTC.

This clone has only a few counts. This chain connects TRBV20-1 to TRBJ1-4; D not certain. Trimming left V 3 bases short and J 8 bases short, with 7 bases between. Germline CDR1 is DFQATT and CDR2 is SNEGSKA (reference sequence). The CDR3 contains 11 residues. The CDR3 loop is CSARGIEKLFF. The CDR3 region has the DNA TGCAGTGCTAGGGGGATCGAAAAACTGTTTTTT.

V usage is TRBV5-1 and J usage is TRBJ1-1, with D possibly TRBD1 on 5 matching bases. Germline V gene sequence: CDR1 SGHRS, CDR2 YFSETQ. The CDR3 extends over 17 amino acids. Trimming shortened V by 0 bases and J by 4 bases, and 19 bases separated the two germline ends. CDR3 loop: CASSLAIAIGVITEAFF. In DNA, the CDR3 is TGCGCCAGCAGCTTGGCCATAGCGATAGGGGTGATCACTGAAGCTTTCTTT.

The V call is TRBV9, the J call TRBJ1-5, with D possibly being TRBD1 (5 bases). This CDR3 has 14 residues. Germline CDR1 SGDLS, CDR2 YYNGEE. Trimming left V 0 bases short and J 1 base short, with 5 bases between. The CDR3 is CASSVGTSNQPQHF. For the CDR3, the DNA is TGTGCCAGCAGCGTAGGGACAAGCAATCAGCCCCAGCATTTT.

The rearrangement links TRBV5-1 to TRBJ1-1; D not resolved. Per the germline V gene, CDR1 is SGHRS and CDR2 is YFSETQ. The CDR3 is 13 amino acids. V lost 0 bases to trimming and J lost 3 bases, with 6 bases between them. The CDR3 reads CASSLDGYTEAFF. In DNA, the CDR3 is TGCGCCAGCAGCTTGGACGGTTACACTGAAGCTTTCTTT.